Only one count was recorded for the clone carrying this T cell receptor (beta chain). The V and J ends lost 4 bases and 0 bases, in that order; junction bases with no gene match: 6. The germline V gene has CDR1 MDHEN and CDR2 SYDVKM. The CDR3 totals 16 residues. The data stem from a study of blood T cell repertoires in COVID-19. Background on the study: Donors in the United States, Italy and Spain gave samples during acute or convalescent COVID-19. T cells, B-cell-depleted T cells, or PBMCs supplied cDNA or gDNA.

Per the study methods: Amplification with reference gene primers provided the estimates of nucleated cell counts. Sequencing was performed with immunoSEQ multiplex PCR; in TCRdb, only in-frame clones are kept and a portion is missing. That table supplies the V and J calls and clone size; D and trimming were determined from the DNA. This table has about 100,000 clones, about 90% appearing once. The sequenced sample consisted of peripheral blood. This chain links TRBV28 with TRBJ1-3, with 7 nucleotides matching TRBD1. This TCR was recovered from a man aged 45-65 years with active COVID-19. CDR3 DNA sequence: TGTGCCAGCAGTTGGGACAGCTCAAACTCTGGAAACACCATATATTTT. Translated: CASSWDSSNSGNTIYF.